This T cell receptor beta chain comes out of a study of T cell changes during pregnancy in multiple sclerosis (dated by TCRdb to the late 2010s). Study-wide context: The study looked at changes in the T cell repertoire across pregnancy in women with multiple sclerosis.

Library preparation used the immunoSEQ multiplex PCR assay. TCRdb took this table from immuneACCESS and kept in-frame rearrangements with V and J called. Such tables lack part of the clones; where checked against another copy, unresolved V genes explain under half of the gap, and the rest is unexplained. This sample comprises about 46,000 clones, about 94% of them detected only once. The ten largest clonotypes hold roughly 3.7% of the sample. This clone was picked up one time. This receptor's antigen is unknown. No per-base quality is available; no much larger clone lies one base away. Measured from the cysteine to the phenylalanine, the CDR3 is 14 residues long. Of the read, only the CDR3 DNA is kept; its 42 bases are in frame from base 1. CDR1 and CDR2, looked up from the germline V gene, are SGHRS and YFSETQ. Between the V and J ends, shortened by 4 bases and 3 bases respectively, the junction contains 10 bases.

The V and J genes are TRBV5-1 and TRBJ2-2, with a weak D call of TRBD1 (6 bases match). The sample was CD8+ T cells from peripheral blood mononuclear cells, taken after pregnancy. This receptor was obtained from a female donor with multiple sclerosis, enrolled in a pregnancy study. The nucleotide sequence reads as follows: TGCGCCAGCAGCATGGGACATTACACCGGGGAGCTGTTTTTT. It is translated as CASSMGHYTGELFF.